Each of the 3 T cell receptor beta chains below was sequenced from the same sample in a study of a mutant IDH1 vaccine in newly diagnosed glioma. Indicated time point: baseline, week 1 (first vaccination visit). Noted treatment: pre-vaccination baseline after standard-of-care therapy. Here immunoSEQ multiplex PCR was the method, and the copy in TCRdb shows in-frame clones only, minus some. The table lists 50,000 to 75,000 clones, more than 85% of them singletons. The starting material was PBMCs, obtained from a glioma patient treated with radiotherapy, temozolomide or both. The receptors shown here come from a man aged 45-65 years with glioma.

The chain uses TRBV5-4 and TRBJ2-7; TRBD2 agrees at 8 bases. CDR3 size: 17 residues. Germline CDR1 reads SGHNT; CDR2 reads YYREEE (reference sequence). Unmatched junction bases numbered 10, after V lost 0 bases and J lost 2 bases. This chain's CDR3 is CASSLGGTVGLAYEQYF. DNA of the CDR3: TGTGCCAGCAGCTTGGGGGGGACGGTGGGACTAGCCTACGAGCAGTACTTC.

The chain's CDR3 is CAWSDVLRNHNEQFF. CDR3 nucleotides: TGTGCCTGGAGTGATGTCCTACGGAATCACAATGAGCAGTTCTTC. The V and J genes are TRBV30 and TRBJ2-1; D uncertain. CDR1 is GTSNPN and CDR2 is SVGIG in the germline V gene (reference sequence). The CDR3 contains 15 residues. The V and J ends lost 1 base and 5 bases respectively, with 15 bases between them.

The rearrangement links TRBV25-1 to TRBJ2-3; D not certain. This CDR3 contains 14 residues. Trimming cost V 2 bases and J 6 bases, with 12 bases left between them. Germline V gene lookup returns CDR1 MGHDK and CDR2 SYGVNS. The CDR3 DNA follows: TGTGCCAGCAGTGAAACGCACGGATTTGATACGCAGTATTTT. Encoded protein: CASSETHGFDTQYF.